The next 10 T cell receptor beta chains were all read from a single sample in a study of T cell responses to AZD1222 COVID-19 vaccine. Repertoires were generated with immunoSEQ multiplex PCR, while TCRdb's copy carries only in-frame clones and drops some. The sample holds 90,000 to 120,000 clones, 92% seen once. The material sequenced was peripheral blood, taken on day 0 of AZD1222 vaccination. The receptors originated from an adult in good health.

This clone appeared a single time. Written as DNA, the CDR3 is TGTGCCAGTAGTATAGTGGTTCCGGGGTCGACCGGGGAGCTGTTTTTT. It is translated as CASSIVVPGSTGELFF. This chain connects TRBV19 to TRBJ2-2, with D possibly being TRBD2 (5 bases). Deletions cut 1 base from V and 5 bases from J, with 14 bases between. There are 16 residues in the CDR3. Germline lookup yields CDR1 LNHDA and CDR2 SQIVND (reference sequence).

The chain carries TRBV6-2 or TRBV6-3 and TRBJ2-1; weak D call: TRBD1 (5 bases). The V and J ends lost 5 bases and 7 bases respectively, with 18 bases between them. Germline V lookup: CDR1 MNHEY, CDR2 SVGEGT. The CDR3 has 15 residues. The CDR3 coding sequence is TGTGCCAGCAGTAAACCGACAGCCCCCCCTAATGAGCAGTTCTTC. Its protein is CASSKPTAPPNEQFF.

This sequence joins TRBV10-2 and TRBJ2-3, with TRBD2 matching 8 bases. Per germline, CDR1 WSHSY and CDR2 SAAADI. The CDR3 runs to 15 residues. With V trimmed by 2 bases and J by 1 base, 2 bases remained unmatched. CDR3 bases: TGCGCCAGCAGTGAGGAACTAGCGGGCACAGATACGCAGTATTTT. It yields the protein CASSEELAGTDTQYF.

V is TRBV5-1 and J is TRBJ2-5; no definite D call. Germline values: CDR1 SGHRS, CDR2 YFSETQ. V lost 6 bases and J lost 1, with 13 bases in between. The CDR3 extends over 14 amino acids. The CDR3 sequence is CASTLGGVQETQYF. Written as DNA, the CDR3 is TGCGCCAGCACCCTCGGTGGGGTCCAAGAGACCCAGTACTTC.

The V gene is TRBV19, the J gene TRBJ2-4; TRBD1 aligns across 7 bases. The trim removed 7 bases at V and 2 bases at J, leaving 5 bases unmatched. This CDR3 spans 14 amino acids. Germline V CDR1 and CDR2: LNHDA, SQIVND (reference sequence). The DNA for the CDR3 is TGTGCCAGTACGACAGGGTCGTCCAAAAACATTCAGTACTTC. Translation: CASTTGSSKNIQYF.

This chain uses TRBV12-3 or TRBV12-4 with TRBJ1-2; D might be TRBD1 (5 bases). The CDR3 extends over 13 amino acids. The V end was cut by 5 bases, the J end by 4 bases, with 11 bases between. The CDR3 nucleotides read TGTGCCAGCAGTCCCGGGACCCTCTATGGCTACACCTTC. Its translation is CASSPGTLYGYTF.

This chain connects TRBV4-1 to TRBJ2-1, with D possibly matching TRBD1 (6 bases). The V gene's germline CDR1 is MGHRA and CDR2 YSYEKL. The CDR3 runs 16 residues. V was cut by 8 bases and J by 0 bases, with 17 bases left in between. The chain's CDR3 is CASQGSGQSSYNEQFF. In DNA, the CDR3 is TGCGCCAGCCAGGGGTCAGGCCAGAGCTCCTACAATGAGCAGTTCTTC.

J is TRBJ1-1 and V is TRBV19; D remains ambiguous. With 5 bases removed from V and 5 bases from J, the gap between germline ends came to 18 bases. Germline assignment: CDR1 LNHDA and CDR2 SQIVND (reference sequence). The length of the CDR3 is 15 residues. The CDR3 region has the DNA TGTGCCAGTAGTCTCCTCGGTCCCCGGAGGACTGAAGCTTTCTTT. Translation: CASSLLGPRRTEAFF. Drawing the rest from reference TRBV19 and TRBJ1-1, the complete variable domain is DGGITQSPKYLFRKEGQNVTLSCEQNLNHDAMYWYRQDPGQGLRLIYYSQIVNDFQKGDIAEGYSVSREKKESFPLTVTSAQKNPTAFYLCASSLLGPRRTEAFFGQGTRLTVV.

V is TRBV5-6 and J is TRBJ1-5, with a possible D match to TRBD1 (5 bases). Germline assignment: CDR1 SGHDT and CDR2 YYEEEE. The V end was cut by 0 bases, the J end by 4 bases, with 11 bases between. This CDR3 has 15 residues. CDR3 sequence: CASSLAGRLNQPQHF. As DNA, the CDR3 is TGTGCCAGCAGCTTGGCGGGACGTCTAAATCAGCCCCAGCATTTT.

This chain links TRBV11-3 with TRBJ1-1; D is perhaps TRBD1 (5 bases). The germline V gene encodes CDR1 SGHNT and CDR2 YENEEA. This CDR3 contains 18 residues. Trimming removed 6 bases at V and 1 base at J, with 24 bases between. This chain's CDR3 is CASRPGQNTTLGNTEAFF. The CDR3 nucleotides are TGTGCCAGCAGACCTGGACAAAACACTACTTTGGGGAACACTGAAGCTTTCTTT.